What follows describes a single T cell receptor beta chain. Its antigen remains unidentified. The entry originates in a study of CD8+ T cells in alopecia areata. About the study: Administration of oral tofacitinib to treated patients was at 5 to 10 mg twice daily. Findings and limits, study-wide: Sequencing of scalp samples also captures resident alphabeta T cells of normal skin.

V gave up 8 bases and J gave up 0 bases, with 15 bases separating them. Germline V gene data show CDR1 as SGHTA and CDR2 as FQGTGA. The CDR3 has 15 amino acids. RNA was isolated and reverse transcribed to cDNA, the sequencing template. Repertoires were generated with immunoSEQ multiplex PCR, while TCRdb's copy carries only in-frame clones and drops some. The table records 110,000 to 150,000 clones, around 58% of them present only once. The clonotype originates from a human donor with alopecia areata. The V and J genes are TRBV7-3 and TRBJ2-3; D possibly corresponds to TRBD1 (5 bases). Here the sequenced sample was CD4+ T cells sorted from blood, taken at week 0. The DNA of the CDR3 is TGTGCCAGCTCCTCGCAGGGATCTAGCACAGATACGCAGTATTTT. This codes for CASSSQGSSTDTQYF.